The 30 T cell receptor beta chains reported below all come from one sample, sequenced in a study of cytomegalovirus exposure and HLA in healthy donors (TCRdb year 2017). To prepare the library, the immunoSEQ multiplex PCR assay was applied. Here the immuneACCESS table is served through TCRdb, limited to in-frame sequences with V and J called. Missing clones are a known gap in these copies; in checked studies unresolved V genes cover under half, and the rest lacks a known reason. Counted in this sample were 55,000 to 80,000 clones; approximately 96% of them appeared once. The top ten hold approximately 3.3% of the sample. The sequenced sample was PBMCs. The receptors were sampled from a man aged 18 to 29 in good health and CMV-seronegative.

CDR3: CASSLVPGGGKLFF. CDR3 sequence (DNA): TGTGCCAGCAGCTTAGTCCCCGGGGGAGGAAAACTGTTTTTT. The chain has TRBV7-9 and TRBJ1-4; possible D gene TRBD1, 5 bases. The CDR3 is 14 residues long. V dropped 1 base and J dropped 10 bases, with 13 bases sitting between them. The germline V gene encodes CDR1 SEHNR and CDR2 FQNEAQ (reference sequence). The entire variable domain, with the rest obtained from reference TRBV7-9 and TRBJ1-4, is as follows: DTGVSQNPRHKITKRGQNVTFRCDPISEHNRLYWYRQTLGQGPEFLTYFQNEAQLEKSRLLSDRFSAERPKGSFSTLEIQRTEQGDSAMYLCASSLVPGGGKLFFGSGTQLSVL.

The table lists this clone with a count of one. DNA of the CDR3: TGTGCCAGCAGCTTAGAAGGCCGGAGGGATACGCAGTATTTT. It encodes CASSLEGRRDTQYF. The rearrangement joins TRBV7-2 to TRBJ2-3; D perhaps matches TRBD2 (5 bases). The CDR3 has 14 residues. In germline, CDR1 is SGHTA, CDR2 FQGNSA. Trimming stripped 1 base from V and 6 bases from J, with 11 bases between.

V usage is TRBV7-9 and J usage is TRBJ1-2; D unresolved. The CDR3 totals 14 residues. The germline V and J ends were trimmed by 3 bases and 3 bases, with 11 bases remaining between them. The V gene's germline CDR1 is SEHNR and CDR2 FQNEAQ (reference sequence). The CDR3 coding sequence is TGTGCCAGCAGCTTTCACAGACCGGACTATGGCTACACCTTC. Amino acids: CASSFHRPDYGYTF.

The chain combines TRBV7-8 with TRBJ2-1; 11 bases map to TRBD2. The CDR3 totals 18 residues. V shed 5 bases and J 10 bases; nucleotides not matched to a gene: 19. The V gene's germline CDR1 is SGHVS and CDR2 FQNEAQ. This CDR3 reads CASSQASTSGGSLGEQFF. CDR3 DNA: TGTGCCAGCAGCCAAGCCTCAACTAGCGGGGGCTCCCTCGGGGAGCAGTTCTTC.

The genes are TRBV9 and TRBJ1-1; no clear D gene. The germline V and J ends were trimmed by 3 bases and 0 bases, with 6 bases remaining between them. CDR1 and CDR2 from the germline V gene are SGDLS and YYNGEE. The CDR3 spans 13 residues. Here the CDR3 reads CASSALMNTEAFF. The DNA of the CDR3 is TGTGCCAGCAGCGCTTTAATGAACACTGAAGCTTTCTTT.

This clone was seen more than once but under ten times. The V call is TRBV6-6, the J call TRBJ1-2, with 9 bases fitting TRBD1. The germline V gene has CDR1 MNHNY and CDR2 SVGAGI (reference sequence). Trimming at V came to 6 bases and at J to 5 bases, leaving 1 base not matched to a gene. The CDR3 spans 12 residues. The chain's CDR3 is CASRDRGYGYTF. CDR3 DNA: TGTGCCAGCAGGGACAGGGGATATGGCTACACCTTC.

This sequence joins TRBV6-6 and TRBJ2-7; the match to TRBD1 covers 8 bases. V lost 6 bases and J lost 2; bases outside the gene matches: 6. Germline V lookup: CDR1 MNHNY, CDR2 SVGAGI (reference sequence). The CDR3 length is 14 residues. The CDR3 reads CASSPDRGTYEQYF. CDR3 bases: TGTGCCAGCAGCCCTGACAGGGGAACCTACGAGCAGTACTTC.

The chain employs TRBV29-1 and TRBJ1-3; a weak D match, TRBD1 (6 bases). V lost 6 bases, J lost 0 bases, and 12 bases lay in between. Germline V gene lookup returns CDR1 SQVTM and CDR2 ANQGSEA. The CDR3 length is 14 residues. The CDR3 loop reads CSVVGQTSGNTIYF. The DNA of the CDR3 is TGCAGCGTGGTGGGACAAACCTCTGGAAACACCATATATTTT.

This chain joins TRBV29-1 and TRBJ2-7, with D unclear. V was shortened by 7 bases and J by 5 bases, with 15 bases between the two germline ends. Germline lookup yields CDR1 SQVTM and CDR2 ANQGSEA. The length of the CDR3 is 12 residues. CDR3 residues: CSAAHAEDEQYF. In DNA form, the CDR3 reads TGCAGCGCAGCTCATGCTGAGGACGAGCAGTACTTC.

The V and J genes are TRBV5-4 and TRBJ1-3, with unresolved D. Germline CDR1 is SGHNT and CDR2 is YYREEE (reference sequence). Trimming cost V 0 bases and J 4 bases, with 8 bases left between them. The CDR3 is made up of 14 amino acids. The CDR3 DNA follows: TGTGCCAGCAGCTTGGGACAACAGGGAAACACCATATATTTT. Translated: CASSLGQQGNTIYF.

J is TRBJ1-5 and V is TRBV28; a weak D match, TRBD1 (6 bases). The V gene lost 6 bases and the J gene lost 2 bases, with 20 bases spanning the gap. CDR3 length: 17 amino acids. In germline, CDR1 is MDHEN, CDR2 SYDVKM. The CDR3 DNA reads as TGTGCCAGCAGGCCTTTTTCGGAAGGGGGTGGCAATCAGCCCCAGCATTTT. This codes for CASRPFSEGGGNQPQHF.

This chain connects TRBV5-1 to TRBJ2-6; 14 nucleotides line up with TRBD2. CDR3 length: 20 amino acids. Germline trimming cut 4 bases from V and 0 bases from J; bases unmatched to any gene: 9. Germline V gene lookup returns CDR1 SGHRS and CDR2 YFSETQ. The CDR3 sequence is CASSPGLAGGPHSGANVLTF. Here the CDR3 DNA reads TGCGCCAGCAGCCCCGGACTAGCGGGGGGCCCCCACTCTGGGGCCAACGTCCTGACTTTC.

This chain connects TRBV7-6 to TRBJ1-1, with no clear D. CDR1 is SGHVS and CDR2 is FNYEAQ in the germline V gene. CDR3 length equals 13 residues. Trimming removed 6 bases at V and 0 bases at J, with 8 bases between. The DNA for the CDR3 is TGTGCCAGCAGACAGATCATGAACACTGAAGCTTTCTTT. This encodes CASRQIMNTEAFF.

The chain joins TRBV2 to TRBJ2-2; 10 bases line up with TRBD2. The CDR3 length is 18 residues. CDR1 SNHLY and CDR2 FYNNEI come from the germline V gene. After removal of 5 bases from V and 0 bases from J, the junction contained 9 bases not matched to a gene. Here the CDR3 reads CASSLQLAGHANTGELFF. DNA for the CDR3: TGTGCCAGCAGTCTACAACTAGCGGGGCACGCGAACACCGGGGAGCTGTTTTTT.

The chain couples TRBV7-9 to TRBJ1-4, with 7 bases fitting TRBD1. Germline CDR1 reads SEHNR; CDR2 reads FQNEAQ (reference sequence). The CDR3 runs 16 residues. J gave up 0 bases and V 5 bases, and 6 bases lay outside the gene matches. The CDR3: CASSIDGTATNEKLFF. CDR3 DNA: TGTGCCAGCAGCATCGACGGGACAGCAACTAATGAAAAACTGTTTTTT.

Concerning this clone: No conserved phenylalanine or tryptophan is present at the end of the CDR3, so a read error is the likely explanation. It is unclear where the CDR3 begins or ends on the DNA, so no DNA is shown, and the CDR3 is as TCRdb lists it. J is TRBJ1-1 and V is TRBV2; TRBD1 is the table's D call and was not checked against the DNA. Germline V gene lookup returns CDR1 SNHLY and CDR2 FYNNEI. 11 amino acids form the CDR3, both terminal residues included. CDR3 sequence: CASNRDRPWER.

The rearrangement joins TRBV9 to TRBJ2-5; D may be TRBD1 (6 bases). Germline lookup yields CDR1 SGDLS and CDR2 YYNGEE. Trimming left V 3 bases short and J 5 bases short, with 14 bases between. This CDR3 is 14 amino acids long. The CDR3 DNA follows: TGTGCCAGCAGCGCACAACAGGGTGGCGAGACCCAGTACTTC. It specifies CASSAQQGGETQYF.

This chain links TRBV9 with TRBJ2-5; D is perhaps TRBD2 (5 bases). CDR3 length: 14 amino acids. The germline V gene has CDR1 SGDLS and CDR2 YYNGEE. V was trimmed by 0 bases and J by 5 bases, leaving 11 bases between them. The chain's CDR3 is CASSVVPTGETQYF. CDR3 in DNA: TGTGCCAGCAGCGTAGTCCCGACGGGGGAGACCCAGTACTTC.

V and J are TRBV7-2 and TRBJ1-2, with D possibly being TRBD1 (5 bases). CDR1 SGHTA and CDR2 FQGNSA come from the germline V gene. Trimming pared 5 bases from V and 7 bases from J, leaving 20 bases between. CDR3 length equals 15 residues. CDR3 DNA sequence: TGTGCCAGCAGCCCCCTGGGGCTGGGTTTCTCTGGCTACACCTTC. Translated: CASSPLGLGFSGYTF. Filled out from reference TRBV7-2 and TRBJ1-2, the complete variable domain reads GAGVSQSPSNKVTEKGKDVELRCDPISGHTALYWYRQSLGQGLEFLIYFQGNSAPDKSGLPSDRFSAERTGGSVSTLTIQRTQQEDSAVYLCASSPLGLGFSGYTFGSGTRLTVV.

The chain joins TRBV19 to TRBJ2-1; TRBD1 matches 9 bases. The germline gives CDR1 LNHDA, CDR2 SQIVND (reference sequence). CDR3 length: 16 amino acids. Trimming took 4 bases from V and 6 from J; bases not matched to a gene: 10. The CDR3 DNA follows: TGTGCCAGTAGTAGAACCTGGGGACAGGGCGTCAATGAGCAGTTCTTC. This gives the protein CASSRTWGQGVNEQFF.

This clone was detected only a few times. This sequence joins TRBV2 and TRBJ1-6; TRBD1 is a possible D gene (6 bases). The CDR3 spans 14 residues. V was trimmed by 6 bases and J by 8 bases, leaving 14 bases between them. Per the germline V gene, CDR1 is SNHLY and CDR2 is FYNNEI. As DNA, the CDR3 is TGTGCCAGCAGGGAGGACAGTGGGCATTCACCCCTCCACTTT. Translation: CASREDSGHSPLHF.

The chain joins TRBV19 to TRBJ1-4, with D possibly TRBD1 on 6 matching bases. CDR1 LNHDA and CDR2 SQIVND come from the germline V gene (reference sequence). The ends were cut back, 3 bases at V and 3 bases at J, with 8 bases in the middle. This CDR3 has 14 amino acids. The DNA of the CDR3 is TGTGCCAGTAGTATTTGGGGGCCTAATGAAAAACTGTTTTTT. Encoded protein: CASSIWGPNEKLFF.

The chain links TRBV10-3 to TRBJ2-1, with 10 bases that match TRBD2. Per germline, CDR1 ENHRY and CDR2 SYGVKD. The CDR3 spans 16 residues. V lost 6 bases and J lost 5; bases outside the gene matches: 10. The CDR3 DNA reads TGTGCCATCAGCCCCCGGCTAGCGGGGGAAAACAATGAGCAGTTCTTC. Encoded protein: CAISPRLAGENNEQFF.

The chain links TRBV7-8 to TRBJ1-3; TRBD1 matches 7 bases. The CDR3 is 14 residues long. Germline V gene sequence: CDR1 SGHVS, CDR2 FQNEAQ. V lost 5 bases and J lost 4; bases outside the gene matches: 5. CDR3 amino acids: CASSKTGSGNTIYF. The CDR3 bases are TGTGCCAGCAGCAAGACAGGGTCCGGAAACACCATATATTTT. The whole variable domain, remainder taken from reference TRBV7-8 and TRBJ1-3, is GAGVSQSPRYKVAKRGQDVALRCDPISGHVSLFWYQQALGQGPEFLTYFQNEAQLDKSGLPSDRFFAERPEGSVSTLKIQRTQQEDSAVYLCASSKTGSGNTIYFGEGSWLTVV.

V is TRBV21-1 and J is TRBJ2-7; TRBD2 was called by the table and not checked on the DNA. TRBV21-1 is given as a pseudogene. This CDR3 region has 16 residues. CDR3 in amino acids: CASFTETVRIRGGQYF. The CDR3 nucleotides are TGTGCCAGCTTCACCGAGACAGTCAGAATCCGGGGAGGGCAGTACTTC.

The V gene is TRBV4-3, the J gene TRBJ2-2; 7 bases map to TRBD2. The CDR3 spans 16 residues. The germline CDR1 and CDR2 sequences are LGHNA and YSLEER. With V trimmed by 0 bases and J by 1 base, 2 bases remained unmatched. For the CDR3, the DNA is TGCGCCAGCAGCCAAGAGGCTAGCGGGAACACCGGGGAGCTGTTTTTT. Amino acids: CASSQEASGNTGELFF.

V usage is TRBV6-4 and J usage is TRBJ2-6; D not resolved. The V end lost 5 bases, the J end lost 0 bases, and 5 bases lay between the germline ends. Germline V gene sequence: CDR1 MRHNA, CDR2 SNTAGT. The CDR3 runs 14 residues. The CDR3 region has the DNA TGTGCCAGCAGTCCGTACTCTGGGGCCAACGTCCTGACTTTC. Translated: CASSPYSGANVLTF.

The chain combines TRBV9 with TRBJ1-5; TRBD1 might be the D (6 bases). Germline-derived CDR1 and CDR2 are SGDLS and YYNGEE. This CDR3 contains 15 residues. Trimming removed 0 bases at V and 5 bases at J, with 12 bases between. CDR3 coding DNA: TGTGCCAGCAGCGTAGAGCCAGGGGCTGATCAGCCCCAGCATTTT. This gives the protein CASSVEPGADQPQHF.

The chain links TRBV6-4 to TRBJ2-3; D unclear. The CDR3 length is 12 residues. The V end lost 0 bases, the J end lost 10 bases, and 8 bases lay between the germline ends. Germline CDR1 reads MRHNA; CDR2 reads SNTAGT. The chain's CDR3 is CASSDSGGSQYF. The CDR3 DNA follows: TGTGCCAGCAGTGACTCCGGCGGATCGCAGTATTTT.

The chain carries TRBV13 and TRBJ2-2; 7 nucleotides line up with TRBD1. The CDR3 runs 18 residues. V was pared by 5 bases and J by 5 bases, with 17 bases of the junction left unmatched. The germline V gene has CDR1 PRHDT and CDR2 FYEKMQ (reference sequence). The CDR3 loop reads CASSVFPPTGIITGELFF. DNA for the CDR3: TGTGCCAGCAGCGTGTTCCCTCCGACAGGGATTATAACCGGGGAGCTGTTTTTT.